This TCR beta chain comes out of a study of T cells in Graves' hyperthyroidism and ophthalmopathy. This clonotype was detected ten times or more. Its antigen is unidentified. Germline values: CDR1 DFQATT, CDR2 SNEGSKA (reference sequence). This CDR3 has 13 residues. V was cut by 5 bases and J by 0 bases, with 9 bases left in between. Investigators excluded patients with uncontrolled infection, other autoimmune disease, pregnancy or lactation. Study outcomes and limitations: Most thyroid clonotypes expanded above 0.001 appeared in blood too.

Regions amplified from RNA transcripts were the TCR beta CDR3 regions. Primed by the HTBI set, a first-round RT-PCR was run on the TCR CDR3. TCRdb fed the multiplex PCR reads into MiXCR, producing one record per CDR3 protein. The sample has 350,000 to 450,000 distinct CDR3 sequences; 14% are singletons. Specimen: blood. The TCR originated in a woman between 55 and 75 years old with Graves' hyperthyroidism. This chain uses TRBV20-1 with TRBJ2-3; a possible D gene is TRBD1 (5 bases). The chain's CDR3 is CSAGAFSTDTQYF. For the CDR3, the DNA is TGCAGTGCTGGGGCTTTTAGCACAGATACGCAGTATTTT.